The rows below give T cell receptor beta chains drawn from one sample of a study of identical twins. TCRdb independently ran MiXCR on the 5' RACE reads; one entry per CDR3 protein. The data show around 480,000 distinct CDR3 sequences, 14% seen once. The sample also formed part of further work on yellow fever vaccine responses in identical twins.

Material: CD4+ T cells sorted from blood. These receptors all come from a woman between 18 and 30 years old in good health. CDR3s leave out the opening cysteine and the closing phenylalanine or tryptophan. Fields, in order: CDR3 protein, D gene, V gene. A D gene is named only where the DNA matches it firmly.

SAATGPNEQF . TRBV20-1
ASSWEGAQTDTQY . TRBV12-3/TRBV12-4
ASRWGTENTEAF . TRBV12-3/TRBV12-4
ASSLGLGGNQPQH . TRBV5-1
ASRGTSGSGQF TRBD2 TRBV6-2/TRBV6-3
ASSFGGRGYEQY . TRBV12-3/TRBV12-4
ASSLAGGKETQY . TRBV7-9
ASGALGNQPQH . TRBV25-1
ASTTQGGAGETQY . TRBV7-3
ASKSAGDFYEQY TRBD2 TRBV12-3/TRBV12-4
ASSLSLAHYGYT . TRBV12-3/TRBV12-4
SASFLAGRTDTQY TRBD2 TRBV20-1
ASRGRGWTAKETQY . TRBV5-6
AISAGGKPYNEQF . TRBV10-3
ASSRGASPTGELF . TRBV25-1
ASSALAGTTDTQY TRBD2 TRBV7-2
SASQGRFAEQY . TRBV29-1
AWSVTSGPAHEQY TRBD2 TRBV30
SVARTGDVQETQY TRBD1 TRBV29-1
ASSSRRGDTTYEQY . TRBV7-2
ASSSSGGRPDTQY TRBD2 TRBV3-1
ASSFARSGRITDTQY TRBD2 TRBV12-3/TRBV12-4
ASSQENEGDTEAF . TRBV4-2
ATRGGGRRNEQY . TRBV27
ASSPLPASTDTQY . TRBV18
SARDASGTGGVTDTQY TRBD1 TRBV20-1
ASSLSGTGNEQF . TRBV11-2
SASLANEQF . TRBV20-1
ASSLVAQITDTQY . TRBV5-1
ASSLEGGNQPQH . TRBV5-1
ASSKRQFNTEAF . TRBV11-1
ASSTMRAQGLGGETQY TRBD1 TRBV5-1
ASSLSAGRYGYT . TRBV27
TSSQDIIPINEQF . TRBV4-3
ASRARERSGYT . TRBV12-3/TRBV12-4
SVESGTSGGRGQF TRBD2 TRBV29-1
ATSRGTGMEETQY TRBD1 TRBV15
ASSSPGGGQETQY TRBD2 TRBV7-9
SARGTGGTQY TRBD1 TRBV20-1
ASRGAGGNNEQF TRBD2 TRBV2
ASSYGQGRTDTQY TRBD1 TRBV6-5
ASSFLLAGADTQY TRBD2 TRBV5-6
ASSQLAAGAAGELF TRBD2 TRBV3-1
AISGADEQF . TRBV10-3
ASSNQGAKETQY TRBD1 TRBV2
ASSLAGVNEQY TRBD2 TRBV2
SVGTQETQY . TRBV29-1
ASSFWASETQY . TRBV27
ASSFGPGADTQY . TRBV9
ATSKGPGTGSVNEKLF TRBD1 TRBV15
SATTDWIQETQY . TRBV20-1
ASSLGSGDTQY . TRBV7-2
ASSRWEGSDQETQY TRBD2 TRBV28
ASSSAGNDYRLIEQF . TRBV28
ASRKAGFMYQETQY TRBD2 TRBV10-1